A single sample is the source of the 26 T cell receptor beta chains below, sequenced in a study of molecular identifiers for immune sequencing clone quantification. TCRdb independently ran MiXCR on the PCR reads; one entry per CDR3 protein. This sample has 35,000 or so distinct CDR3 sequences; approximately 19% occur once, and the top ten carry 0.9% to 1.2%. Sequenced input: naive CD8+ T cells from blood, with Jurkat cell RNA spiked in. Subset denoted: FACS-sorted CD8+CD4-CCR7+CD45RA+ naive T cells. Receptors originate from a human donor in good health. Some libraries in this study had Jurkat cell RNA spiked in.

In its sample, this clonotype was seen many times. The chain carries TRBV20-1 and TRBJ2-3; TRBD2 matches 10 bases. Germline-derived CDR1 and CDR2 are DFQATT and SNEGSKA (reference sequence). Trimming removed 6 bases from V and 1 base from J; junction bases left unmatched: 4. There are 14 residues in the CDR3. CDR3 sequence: CSAILAGGTDTQYF. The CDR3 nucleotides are TGCAGTGCCATCCTAGCGGGAGGCACAGATACGCAGTATTTT.

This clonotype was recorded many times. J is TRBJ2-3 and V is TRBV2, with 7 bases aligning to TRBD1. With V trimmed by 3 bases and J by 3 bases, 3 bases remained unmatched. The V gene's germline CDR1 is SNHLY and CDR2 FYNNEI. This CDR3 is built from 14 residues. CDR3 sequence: CASSEFRGTDTQYF. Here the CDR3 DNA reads TGTGCCAGCAGTGAGTTCAGGGGGACAGATACGCAGTATTTT.

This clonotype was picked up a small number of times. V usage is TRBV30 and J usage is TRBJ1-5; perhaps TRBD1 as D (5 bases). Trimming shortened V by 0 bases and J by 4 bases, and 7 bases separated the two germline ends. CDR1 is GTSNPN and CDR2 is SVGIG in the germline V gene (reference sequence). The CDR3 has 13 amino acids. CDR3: CAWSVYRNQPQHF. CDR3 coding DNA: TGTGCCTGGAGTGTATACAGGAATCAGCCCCAGCATTTT.

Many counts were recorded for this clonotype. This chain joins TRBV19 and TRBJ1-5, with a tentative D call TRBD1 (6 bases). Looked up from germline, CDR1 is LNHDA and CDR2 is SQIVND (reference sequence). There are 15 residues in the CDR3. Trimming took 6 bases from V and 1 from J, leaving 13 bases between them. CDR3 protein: CASRPGTRSNQPQHF. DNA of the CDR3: TGTGCCAGTAGACCAGGGACACGCAGCAATCAGCCCCAGCATTTT.

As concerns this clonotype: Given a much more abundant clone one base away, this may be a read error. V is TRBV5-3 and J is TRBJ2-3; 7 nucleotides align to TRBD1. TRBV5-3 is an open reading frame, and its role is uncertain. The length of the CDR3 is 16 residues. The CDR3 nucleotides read TGTGCCAGCAGCTTGAGACAGGGAGTAGGCACAGATACGCAGTATTTT. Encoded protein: CASSLRQGVGTDTQYF.

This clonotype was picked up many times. The DNA for the CDR3 is TGTGCCAGTCACAAGGGGAGGGGGACTGAAGCTTTCTTT. It codes for CASHKGRGTEAFF. This sequence joins TRBV19 and TRBJ1-1; a possible D gene is TRBD1 (6 bases). V gave up 8 bases and J gave up 5 bases, with 15 bases separating them. The V gene's germline CDR1 is LNHDA and CDR2 SQIVND (reference sequence). The CDR3 runs to 13 residues.

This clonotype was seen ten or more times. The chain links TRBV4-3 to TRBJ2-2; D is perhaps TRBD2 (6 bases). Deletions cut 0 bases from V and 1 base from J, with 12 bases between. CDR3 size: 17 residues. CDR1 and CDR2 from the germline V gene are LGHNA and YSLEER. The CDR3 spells CASSQEEKRVNTGELFF. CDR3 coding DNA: TGCGCCAGCAGCCAAGAAGAGAAGCGGGTGAACACCGGGGAGCTGTTTTTT.

CDR3 nucleotide sequence: TGTGCCAGCACCCTATTTAGCGGGCCTACCTACGAGCAGTACTTC. It encodes CASTLFSGPTYEQYF. The rearrangement uses TRBV7-6 and TRBJ2-7; 7 bases are a match to TRBD2. Trimming at V came to 7 bases and at J to 2 bases, leaving 11 bases not matched to a gene. CDR3 length: 15 residues. CDR1 is SGHVS, CDR2 FNYEAQ, per germline. The whole variable domain, filled in from reference TRBV7-6 and TRBJ2-7, reads GAGVSQSPRYKVTKRGQDVALRCDPISGHVSLYWYRQALGQGPEFLTYFNYEAQQDKSGLPNDRFSAERPEGSISTLTIQRTEQRDSAMYRCASTLFSGPTYEQYFGPGTRLTVT.

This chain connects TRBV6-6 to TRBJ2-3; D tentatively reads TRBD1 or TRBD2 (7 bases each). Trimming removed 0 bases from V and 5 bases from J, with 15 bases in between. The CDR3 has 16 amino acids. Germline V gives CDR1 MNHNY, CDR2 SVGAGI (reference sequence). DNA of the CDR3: TGTGCCAGCAGTTACTCATCAGGGGGGGGAATAGATACGCAGTATTTT. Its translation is CASSYSSGGGIDTQYF.

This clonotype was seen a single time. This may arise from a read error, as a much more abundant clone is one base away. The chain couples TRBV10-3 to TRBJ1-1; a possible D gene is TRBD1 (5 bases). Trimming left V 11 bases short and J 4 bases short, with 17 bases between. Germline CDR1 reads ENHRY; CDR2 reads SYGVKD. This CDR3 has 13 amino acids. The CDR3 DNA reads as TGTGCCCTCCGAGAGGGGTCGGTCACTGAAGCTTTCTTT. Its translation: CALREGSVTEAFF.

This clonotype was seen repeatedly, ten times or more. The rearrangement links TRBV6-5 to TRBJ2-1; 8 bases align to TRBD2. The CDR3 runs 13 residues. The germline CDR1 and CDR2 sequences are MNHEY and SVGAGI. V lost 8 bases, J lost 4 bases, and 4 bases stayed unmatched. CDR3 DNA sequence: TGTGCCAGCCAAGCGGGGGCGTACAATGAGCAGTTCTTC. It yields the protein CASQAGAYNEQFF.

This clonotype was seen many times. The CDR3 loop is CASSLVAGRDTQYF. The CDR3 DNA is TGTGCCAGCAGCTTGGTTGCCGGGAGGGATACGCAGTATTTT. V gene TRBV5-6 combines with J gene TRBJ2-3; 7 bases agree with TRBD2. The CDR3 extends over 14 amino acids. CDR1 is SGHDT and CDR2 is YYEEEE in the germline V gene. V trimming: 0 bases; J trimming: 6 bases; junction bases outside the gene matches: 4. Based on the CDR3 plus reference TRBV5-6 and TRBJ2-3, the full variable domain is DAGVTQSPTHLIKTRGQQVTLRCSPKSGHDTVSWYQQALGQGPQFIFQYYEEEERQRGNFPDRFSGHQFPNYSSELNVNALLLGDSALYLCASSLVAGRDTQYFGPGTRLTVL.

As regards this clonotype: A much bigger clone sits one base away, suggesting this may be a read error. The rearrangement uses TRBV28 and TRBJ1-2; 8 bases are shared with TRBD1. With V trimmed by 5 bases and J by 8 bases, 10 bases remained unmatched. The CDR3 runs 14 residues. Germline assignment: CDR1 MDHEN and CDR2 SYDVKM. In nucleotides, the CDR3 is TGTGCCAGCAGTCCGCGGACAGGGCTAGAAGGCTACACCTTC. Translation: CASSPRTGLEGYTF.

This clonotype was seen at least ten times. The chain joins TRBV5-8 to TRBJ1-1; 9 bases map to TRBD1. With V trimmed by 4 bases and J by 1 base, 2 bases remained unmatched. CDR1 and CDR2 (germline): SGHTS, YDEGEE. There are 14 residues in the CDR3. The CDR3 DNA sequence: TGTGCCAGCAGCAACAGGGGGCCGAACACTGAAGCTTTCTTT. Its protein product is CASSNRGPNTEAFF.

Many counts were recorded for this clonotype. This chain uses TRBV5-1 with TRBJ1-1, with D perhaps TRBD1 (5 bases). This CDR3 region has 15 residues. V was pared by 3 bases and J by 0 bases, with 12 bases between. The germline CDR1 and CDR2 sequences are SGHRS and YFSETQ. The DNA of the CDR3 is TGCGCCAGCAGCTGGACGGGGGACTTGAACACTGAAGCTTTCTTT. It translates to CASSWTGDLNTEAFF. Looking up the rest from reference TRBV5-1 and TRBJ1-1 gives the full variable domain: KAGVTQTPRYLIKTRGQQVTLSCSPISGHRSVSWYQQTPGQGLQFLFEYFSETQRNKGNFPGRFSGRQFSNSRSEMNVSTLELGDSALYLCASSWTGDLNTEAFFGQGTRLTVV.

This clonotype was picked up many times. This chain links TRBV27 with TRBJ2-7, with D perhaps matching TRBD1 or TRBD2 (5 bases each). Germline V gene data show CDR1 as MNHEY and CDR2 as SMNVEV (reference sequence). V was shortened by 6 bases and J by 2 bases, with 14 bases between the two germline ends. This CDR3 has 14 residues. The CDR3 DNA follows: TGTGCCAGCAGCACCGGGACGGCTACCTACGAGCAGTACTTC. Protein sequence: CASSTGTATYEQYF.

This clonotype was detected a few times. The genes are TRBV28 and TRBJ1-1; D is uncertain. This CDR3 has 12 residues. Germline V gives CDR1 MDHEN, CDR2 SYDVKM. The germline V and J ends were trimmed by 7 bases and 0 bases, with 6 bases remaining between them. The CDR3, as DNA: TGTGCCAGCAACTATTTGAACACTGAAGCTTTCTTT. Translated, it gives CASNYLNTEAFF.

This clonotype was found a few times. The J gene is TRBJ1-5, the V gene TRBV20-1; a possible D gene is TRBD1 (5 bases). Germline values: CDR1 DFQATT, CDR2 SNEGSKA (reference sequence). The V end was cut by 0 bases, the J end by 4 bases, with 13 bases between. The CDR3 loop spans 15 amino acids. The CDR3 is CSAREDRIFNQPQHF. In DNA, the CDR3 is TGCAGTGCTAGAGAAGACAGAATTTTTAATCAGCCCCAGCATTTT.

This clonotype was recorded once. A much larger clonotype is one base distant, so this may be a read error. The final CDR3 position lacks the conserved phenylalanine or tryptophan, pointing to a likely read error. CDR3 sequence: CASSQDRTGTSDYEQYL. Written as DNA, the CDR3 is TGCGCCAGCAGCCAAGATCGAACCGGGACTAGCGATTACGAGCAGTACCTC. The rearrangement uses TRBV4-3 and TRBJ2-7; 10 bases line up with TRBD2. Germline V CDR1 and CDR2: LGHNA, YSLEER. V shed 0 bases, J shed 4 bases, and the junction held 9 bases outside the gene matches. The CDR3 covers 17 residues.

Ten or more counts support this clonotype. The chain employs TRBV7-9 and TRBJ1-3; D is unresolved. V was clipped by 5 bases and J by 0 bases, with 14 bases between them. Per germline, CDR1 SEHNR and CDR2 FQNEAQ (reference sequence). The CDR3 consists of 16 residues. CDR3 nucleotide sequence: TGTGCCAGCAGCCCCCCGGGCCCCAGCTCTGGAAACACCATATATTTT. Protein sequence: CASSPPGPSSGNTIYF.

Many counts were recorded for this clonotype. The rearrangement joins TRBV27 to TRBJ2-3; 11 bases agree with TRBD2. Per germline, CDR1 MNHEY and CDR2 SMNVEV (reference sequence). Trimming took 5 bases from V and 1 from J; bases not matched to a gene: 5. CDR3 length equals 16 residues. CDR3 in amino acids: CASSPLAGVGTDTQYF. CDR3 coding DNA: TGTGCCAGCAGTCCACTAGCGGGAGTTGGCACAGATACGCAGTATTTT.

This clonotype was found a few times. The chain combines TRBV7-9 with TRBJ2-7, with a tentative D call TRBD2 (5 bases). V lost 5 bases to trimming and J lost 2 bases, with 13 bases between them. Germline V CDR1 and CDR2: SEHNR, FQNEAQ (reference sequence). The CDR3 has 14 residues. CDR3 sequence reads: CASSTSGKTYEQYF. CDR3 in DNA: TGTGCCAGCAGCACCAGCGGCAAGACCTACGAGCAGTACTTC. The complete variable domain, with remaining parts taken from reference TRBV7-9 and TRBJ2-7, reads DTGVSQNPRHKITKRGQNVTFRCDPISEHNRLYWYRQTLGQGPEFLTYFQNEAQLEKSRLLSDRFSAERPKGSFSTLEIQRTEQGDSAMYLCASSTSGKTYEQYFGPGTRLTVT.

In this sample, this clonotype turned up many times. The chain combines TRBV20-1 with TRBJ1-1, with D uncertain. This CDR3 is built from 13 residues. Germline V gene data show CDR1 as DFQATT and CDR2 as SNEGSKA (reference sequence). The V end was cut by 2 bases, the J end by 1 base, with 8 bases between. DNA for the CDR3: TGCAGTGCTAGAAACGAGGCGAACACTGAAGCTTTCTTT. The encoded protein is CSARNEANTEAFF.

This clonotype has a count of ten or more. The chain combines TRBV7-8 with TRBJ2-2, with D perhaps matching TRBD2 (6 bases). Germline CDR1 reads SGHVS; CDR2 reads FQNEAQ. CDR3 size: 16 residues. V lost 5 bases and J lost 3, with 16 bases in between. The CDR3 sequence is CASSPRRAGYTGELFF. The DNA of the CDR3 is TGTGCCAGCAGCCCCCGGAGAGCGGGCTACACCGGGGAGCTGTTTTTT.

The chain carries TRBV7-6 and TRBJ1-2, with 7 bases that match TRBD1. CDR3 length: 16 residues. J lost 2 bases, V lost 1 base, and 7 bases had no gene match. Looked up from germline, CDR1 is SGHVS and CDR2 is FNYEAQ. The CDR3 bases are TGTGCCAGCAGCTTAGAGTGGGGACAGATCAACTATGGCTACACCTTC. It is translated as CASSLEWGQINYGYTF.

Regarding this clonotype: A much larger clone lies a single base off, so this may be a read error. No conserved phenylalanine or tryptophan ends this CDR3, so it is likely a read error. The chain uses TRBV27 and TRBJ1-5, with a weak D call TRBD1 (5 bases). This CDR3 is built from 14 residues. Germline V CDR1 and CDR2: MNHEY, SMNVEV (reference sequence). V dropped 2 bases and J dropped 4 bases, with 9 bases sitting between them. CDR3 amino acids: CASSLGHTNQPQHL. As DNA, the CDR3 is TGTGCCAGCAGTTTAGGACACACTAATCAGCCCCAGCATCTT.